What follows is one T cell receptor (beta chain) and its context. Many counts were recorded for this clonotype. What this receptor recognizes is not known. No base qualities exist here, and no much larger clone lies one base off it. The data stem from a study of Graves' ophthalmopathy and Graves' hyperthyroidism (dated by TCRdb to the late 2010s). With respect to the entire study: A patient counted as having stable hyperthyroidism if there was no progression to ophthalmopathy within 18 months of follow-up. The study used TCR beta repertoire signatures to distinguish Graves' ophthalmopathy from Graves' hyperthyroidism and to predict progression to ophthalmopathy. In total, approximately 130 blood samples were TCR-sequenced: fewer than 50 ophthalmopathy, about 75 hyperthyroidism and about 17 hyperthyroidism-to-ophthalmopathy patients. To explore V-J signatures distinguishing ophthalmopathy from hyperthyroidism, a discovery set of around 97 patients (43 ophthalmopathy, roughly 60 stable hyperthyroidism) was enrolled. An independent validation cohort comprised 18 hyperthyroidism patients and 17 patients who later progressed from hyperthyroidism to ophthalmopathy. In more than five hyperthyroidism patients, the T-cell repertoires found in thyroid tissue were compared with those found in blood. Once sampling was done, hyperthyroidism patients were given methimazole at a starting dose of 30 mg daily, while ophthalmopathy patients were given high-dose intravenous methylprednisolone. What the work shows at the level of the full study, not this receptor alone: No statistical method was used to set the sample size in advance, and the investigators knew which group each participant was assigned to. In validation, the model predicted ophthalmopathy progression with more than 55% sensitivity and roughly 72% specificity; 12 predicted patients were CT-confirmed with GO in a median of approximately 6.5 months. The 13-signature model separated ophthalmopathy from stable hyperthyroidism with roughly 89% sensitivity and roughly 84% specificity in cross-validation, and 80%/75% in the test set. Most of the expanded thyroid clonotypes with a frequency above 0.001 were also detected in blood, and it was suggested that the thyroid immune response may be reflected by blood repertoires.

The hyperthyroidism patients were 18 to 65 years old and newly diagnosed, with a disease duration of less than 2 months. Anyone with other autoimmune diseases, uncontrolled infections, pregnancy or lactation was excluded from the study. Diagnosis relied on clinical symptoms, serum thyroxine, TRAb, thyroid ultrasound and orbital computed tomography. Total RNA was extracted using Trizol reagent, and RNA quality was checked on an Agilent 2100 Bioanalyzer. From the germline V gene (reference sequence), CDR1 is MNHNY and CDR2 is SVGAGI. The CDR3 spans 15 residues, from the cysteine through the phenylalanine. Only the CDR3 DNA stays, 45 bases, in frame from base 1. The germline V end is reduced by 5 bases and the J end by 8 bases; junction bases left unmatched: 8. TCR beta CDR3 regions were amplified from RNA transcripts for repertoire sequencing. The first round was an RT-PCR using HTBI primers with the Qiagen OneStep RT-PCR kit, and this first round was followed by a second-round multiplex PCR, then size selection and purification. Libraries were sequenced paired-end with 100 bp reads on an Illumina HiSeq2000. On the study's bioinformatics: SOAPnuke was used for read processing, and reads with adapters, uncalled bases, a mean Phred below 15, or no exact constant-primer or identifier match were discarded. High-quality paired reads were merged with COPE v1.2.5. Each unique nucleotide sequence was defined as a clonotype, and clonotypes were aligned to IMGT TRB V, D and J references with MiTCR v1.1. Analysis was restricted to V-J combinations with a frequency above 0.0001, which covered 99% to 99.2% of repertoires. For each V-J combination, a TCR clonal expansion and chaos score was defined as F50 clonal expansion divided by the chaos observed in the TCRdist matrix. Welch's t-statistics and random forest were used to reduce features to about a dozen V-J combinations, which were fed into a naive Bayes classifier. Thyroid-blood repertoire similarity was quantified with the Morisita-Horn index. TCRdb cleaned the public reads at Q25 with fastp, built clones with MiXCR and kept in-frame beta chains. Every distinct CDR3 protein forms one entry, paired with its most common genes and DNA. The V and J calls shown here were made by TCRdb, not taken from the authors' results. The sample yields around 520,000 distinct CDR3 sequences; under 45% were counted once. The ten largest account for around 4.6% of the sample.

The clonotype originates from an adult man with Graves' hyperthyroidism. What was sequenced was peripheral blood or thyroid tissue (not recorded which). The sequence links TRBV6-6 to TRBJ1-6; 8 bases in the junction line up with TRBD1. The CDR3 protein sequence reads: CASSATTGGYSPLHF. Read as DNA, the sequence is TGTGCCAGCAGTGCTACAACAGGGGGTTATTCACCCCTCCACTTT.